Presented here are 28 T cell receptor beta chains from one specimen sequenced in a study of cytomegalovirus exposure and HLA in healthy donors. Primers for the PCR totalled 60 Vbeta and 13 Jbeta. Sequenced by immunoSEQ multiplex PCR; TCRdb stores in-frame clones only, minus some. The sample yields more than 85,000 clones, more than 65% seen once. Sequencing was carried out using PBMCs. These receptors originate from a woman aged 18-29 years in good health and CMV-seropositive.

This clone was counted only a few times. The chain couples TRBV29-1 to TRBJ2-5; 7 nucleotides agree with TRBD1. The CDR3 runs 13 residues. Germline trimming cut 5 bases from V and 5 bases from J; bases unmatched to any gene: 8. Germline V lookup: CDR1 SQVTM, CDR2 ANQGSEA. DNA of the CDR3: TGCAGCGTTTGGACAGGCCCACCGGAGACCCAGTACTTC. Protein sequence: CSVWTGPPETQYF.

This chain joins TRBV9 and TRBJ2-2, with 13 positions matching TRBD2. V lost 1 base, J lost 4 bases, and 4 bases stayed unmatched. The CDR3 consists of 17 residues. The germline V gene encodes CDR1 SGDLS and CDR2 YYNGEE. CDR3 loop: CASSVSGLAGVTGELFF. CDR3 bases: TGTGCCAGCAGCGTATCCGGACTAGCGGGAGTCACCGGGGAGCTGTTTTTT.

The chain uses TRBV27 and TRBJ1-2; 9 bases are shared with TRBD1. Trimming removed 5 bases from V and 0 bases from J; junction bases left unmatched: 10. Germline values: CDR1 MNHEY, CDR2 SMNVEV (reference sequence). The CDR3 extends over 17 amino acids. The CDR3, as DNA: TGTGCCAGCAGTGACCCGGGACAGGGTGGAGCTAACTATGGCTACACCTTC. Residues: CASSDPGQGGANYGYTF.

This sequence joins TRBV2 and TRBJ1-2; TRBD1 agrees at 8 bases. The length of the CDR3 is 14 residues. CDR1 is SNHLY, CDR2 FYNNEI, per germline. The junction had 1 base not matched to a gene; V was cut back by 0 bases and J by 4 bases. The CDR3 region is CASSEAGQGYGYTF. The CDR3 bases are TGTGCCAGCAGTGAAGCCGGACAGGGCTATGGCTACACCTTC. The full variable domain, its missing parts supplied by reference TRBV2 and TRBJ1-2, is EPEVTQTPSHQVTQMGQEVILRCVPISNHLYFYWYRQILGQKVEFLVSFYNNEISEKSEIFDDQFSVERPDGSNFTLKIRSTKLEDSAMYFCASSEAGQGYGYTFGSGTRLTVV.

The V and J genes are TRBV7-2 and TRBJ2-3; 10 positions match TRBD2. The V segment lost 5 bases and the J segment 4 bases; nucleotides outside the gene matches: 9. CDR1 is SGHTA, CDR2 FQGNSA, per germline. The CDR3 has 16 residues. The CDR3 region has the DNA TGTGCCAGCAGCCCCCGAGGAAGCGGGAGGGCAGATACGCAGTATTTT. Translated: CASSPRGSGRADTQYF.

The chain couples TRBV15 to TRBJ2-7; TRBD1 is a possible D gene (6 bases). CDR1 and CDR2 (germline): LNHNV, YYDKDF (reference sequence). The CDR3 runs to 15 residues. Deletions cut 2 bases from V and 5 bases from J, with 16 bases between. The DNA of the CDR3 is TGTGCCACCAGCAGACAAAAGAACCAGGGGAACGAGCAGTACTTC. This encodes CATSRQKNQGNEQYF.

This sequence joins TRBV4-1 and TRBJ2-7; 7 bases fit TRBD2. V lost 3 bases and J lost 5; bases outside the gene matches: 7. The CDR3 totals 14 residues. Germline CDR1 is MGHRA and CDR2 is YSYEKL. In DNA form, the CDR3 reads TGCGCCAGCAGCCACGAAGGCGGGGGAGACGAGCAGTACTTC. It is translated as CASSHEGGGDEQYF.

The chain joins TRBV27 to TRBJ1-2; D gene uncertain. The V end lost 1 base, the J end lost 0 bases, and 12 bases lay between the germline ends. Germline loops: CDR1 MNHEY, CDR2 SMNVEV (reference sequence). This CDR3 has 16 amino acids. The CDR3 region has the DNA TGTGCCAGCAGTTTATATGGCCCAAGTGCTAACTATGGCTACACCTTC. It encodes CASSLYGPSANYGYTF.

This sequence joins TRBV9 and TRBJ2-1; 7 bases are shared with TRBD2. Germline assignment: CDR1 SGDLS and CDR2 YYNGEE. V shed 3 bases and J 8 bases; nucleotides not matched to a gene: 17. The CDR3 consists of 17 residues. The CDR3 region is CASSAPTSFLGYDEQFF. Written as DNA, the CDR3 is TGTGCCAGCAGCGCCCCGACTAGCTTCCTAGGGTACGATGAGCAGTTCTTC.

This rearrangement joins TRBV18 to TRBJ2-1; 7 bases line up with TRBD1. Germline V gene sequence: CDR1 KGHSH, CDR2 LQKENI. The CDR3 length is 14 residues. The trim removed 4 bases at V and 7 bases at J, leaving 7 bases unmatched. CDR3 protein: CASSLRQGANEQFF. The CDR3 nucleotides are TGTGCCAGCTCACTCAGACAGGGCGCGAATGAGCAGTTCTTC.

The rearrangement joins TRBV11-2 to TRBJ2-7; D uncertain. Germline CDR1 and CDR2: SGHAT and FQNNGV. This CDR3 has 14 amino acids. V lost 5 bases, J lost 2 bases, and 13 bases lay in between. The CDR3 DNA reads TGTGCCAGCAGCCTCCTAGGCAGCCCCTACGAGCAGTACTTC. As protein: CASSLLGSPYEQYF.

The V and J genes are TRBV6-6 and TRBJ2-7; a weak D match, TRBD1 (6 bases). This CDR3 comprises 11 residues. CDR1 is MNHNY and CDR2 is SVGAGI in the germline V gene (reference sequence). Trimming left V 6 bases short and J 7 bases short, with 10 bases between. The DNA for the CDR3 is TGTGCCAGCAGACATGACAGGGAGCAGTACTTC. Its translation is CASRHDREQYF.

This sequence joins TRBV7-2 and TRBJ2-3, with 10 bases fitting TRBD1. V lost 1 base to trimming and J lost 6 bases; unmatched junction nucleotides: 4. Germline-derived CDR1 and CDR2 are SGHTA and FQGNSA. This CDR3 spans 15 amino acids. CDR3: CASSLGGQGRDTQYF. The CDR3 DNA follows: TGTGCCAGCAGCTTAGGGGGACAGGGGAGGGATACGCAGTATTTT.

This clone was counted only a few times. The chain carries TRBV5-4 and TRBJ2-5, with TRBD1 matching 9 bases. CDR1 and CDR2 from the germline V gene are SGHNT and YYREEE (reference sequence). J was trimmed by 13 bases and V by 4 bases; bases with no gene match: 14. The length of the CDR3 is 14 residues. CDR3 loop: CASSPDRGSQVGYF. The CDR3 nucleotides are TGTGCCAGCAGCCCGGACAGGGGATCCCAAGTTGGGTACTTC.

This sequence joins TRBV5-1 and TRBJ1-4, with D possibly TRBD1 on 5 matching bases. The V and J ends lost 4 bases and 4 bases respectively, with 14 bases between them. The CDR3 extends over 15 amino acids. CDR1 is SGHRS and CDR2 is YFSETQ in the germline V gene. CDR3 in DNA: TGCGCCAGCAGCACCTCGGGGGTGATTAATGAAAAACTGTTTTTT. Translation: CASSTSGVINEKLFF.

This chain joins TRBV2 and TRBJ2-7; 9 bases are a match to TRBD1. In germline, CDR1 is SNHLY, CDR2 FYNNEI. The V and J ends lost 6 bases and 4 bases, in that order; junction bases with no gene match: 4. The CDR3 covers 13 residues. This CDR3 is CASSRDRAYEQYF. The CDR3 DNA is TGTGCCAGCAGCCGGGACAGGGCGTACGAGCAGTACTTC.

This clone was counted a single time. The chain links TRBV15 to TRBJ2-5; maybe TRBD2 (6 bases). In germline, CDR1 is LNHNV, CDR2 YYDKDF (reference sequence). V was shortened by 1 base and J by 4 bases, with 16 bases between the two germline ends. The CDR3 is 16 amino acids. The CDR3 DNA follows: TGTGCCACCAGCAGAGGAGGAGGGCGGAATCTAGAGACCCAGTACTTC. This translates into CATSRGGGRNLETQYF.

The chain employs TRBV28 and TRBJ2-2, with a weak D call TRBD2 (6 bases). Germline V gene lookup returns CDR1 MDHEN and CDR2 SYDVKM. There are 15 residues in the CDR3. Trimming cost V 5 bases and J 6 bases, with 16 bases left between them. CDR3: CASSQWGEVAGELFF. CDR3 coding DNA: TGTGCCAGCAGTCAATGGGGGGAAGTCGCCGGGGAGCTGTTTTTT.

CDR3 coding DNA: TGTGCCAGCAGATCAGGGGAAAAACTGTTTTTT. The encoded protein is CASRSGEKLFF. V is TRBV7-9 and J is TRBJ1-4; maybe TRBD1 (5 bases). Deletions cut 6 bases from V and 8 bases from J, with 7 bases between. Germline V gene data show CDR1 as SEHNR and CDR2 as FQNEAQ (reference sequence). The CDR3 extends over 11 amino acids.

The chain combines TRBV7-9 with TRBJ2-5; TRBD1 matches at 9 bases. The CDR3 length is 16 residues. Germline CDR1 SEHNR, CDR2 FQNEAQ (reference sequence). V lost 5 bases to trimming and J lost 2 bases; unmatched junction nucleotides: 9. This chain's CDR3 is CASSPNGTGIQETQYF. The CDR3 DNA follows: TGTGCCAGCAGCCCGAACGGGACAGGGATTCAAGAGACCCAGTACTTC.

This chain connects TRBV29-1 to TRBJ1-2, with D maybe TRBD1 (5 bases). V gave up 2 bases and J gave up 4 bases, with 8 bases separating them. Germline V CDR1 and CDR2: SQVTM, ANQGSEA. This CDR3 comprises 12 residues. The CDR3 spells CSVESDTYGYTF. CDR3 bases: TGCAGCGTTGAATCGGACACCTATGGCTACACCTTC.

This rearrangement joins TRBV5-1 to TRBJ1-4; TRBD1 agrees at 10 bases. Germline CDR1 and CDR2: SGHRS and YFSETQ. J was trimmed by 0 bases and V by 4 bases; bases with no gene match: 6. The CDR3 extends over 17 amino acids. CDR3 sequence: CASSGGQGRTTNEKLFF. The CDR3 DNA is TGCGCCAGCAGCGGGGGACAGGGGCGAACAACTAATGAAAAACTGTTTTTT.

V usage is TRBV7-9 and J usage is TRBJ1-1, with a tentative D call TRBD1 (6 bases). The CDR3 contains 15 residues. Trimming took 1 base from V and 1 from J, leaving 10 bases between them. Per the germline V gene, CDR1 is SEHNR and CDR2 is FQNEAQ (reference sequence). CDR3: CASSLVGTPNTEAFF. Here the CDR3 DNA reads TGTGCCAGCAGCTTAGTTGGGACACCGAACACTGAAGCTTTCTTT.

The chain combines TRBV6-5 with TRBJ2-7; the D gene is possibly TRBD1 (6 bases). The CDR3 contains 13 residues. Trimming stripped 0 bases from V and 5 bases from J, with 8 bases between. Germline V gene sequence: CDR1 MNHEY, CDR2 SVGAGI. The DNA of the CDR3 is TGTGCCAGCAGTTACTCGGGGGCGGACGAGCAGTACTTC. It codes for CASSYSGADEQYF.

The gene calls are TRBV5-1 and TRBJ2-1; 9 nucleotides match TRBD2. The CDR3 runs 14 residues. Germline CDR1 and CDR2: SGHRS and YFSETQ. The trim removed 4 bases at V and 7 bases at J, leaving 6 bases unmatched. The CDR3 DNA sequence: TGCGCCAGCAGCCAGGGACTAGCTTTTAATGAGCAGTTCTTC. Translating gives CASSQGLAFNEQFF.

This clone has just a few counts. The CDR3 DNA is TGTGCCAGCAGTTTATCTAGCGGGGTGTACCAAGAGACCCAGTACTTC. This codes for CASSLSSGVYQETQYF. The J gene is TRBJ2-5, the V gene TRBV27, with 8 bases identical to TRBD2. The trim removed 0 bases at V and 0 bases at J, leaving 3 bases unmatched. The CDR3 is 16 amino acids. CDR1 is MNHEY, CDR2 SMNVEV, per germline (reference sequence).

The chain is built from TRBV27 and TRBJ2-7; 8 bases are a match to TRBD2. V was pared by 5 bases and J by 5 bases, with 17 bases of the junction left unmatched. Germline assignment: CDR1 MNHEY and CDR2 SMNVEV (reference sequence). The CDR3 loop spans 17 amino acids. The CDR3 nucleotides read TGTGCCAGCAGTCCCCCCCCGACTAGCGTATGGGGGAACGAGCAGTACTTC. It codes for CASSPPPTSVWGNEQYF.

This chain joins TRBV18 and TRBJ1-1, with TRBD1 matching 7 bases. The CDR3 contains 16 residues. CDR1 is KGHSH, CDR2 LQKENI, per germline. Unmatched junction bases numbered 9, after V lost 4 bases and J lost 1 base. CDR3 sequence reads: CASSLSRGQTNTEAFF. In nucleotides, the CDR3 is TGTGCCAGCTCACTCTCAAGGGGACAGACGAACACTGAAGCTTTCTTT.